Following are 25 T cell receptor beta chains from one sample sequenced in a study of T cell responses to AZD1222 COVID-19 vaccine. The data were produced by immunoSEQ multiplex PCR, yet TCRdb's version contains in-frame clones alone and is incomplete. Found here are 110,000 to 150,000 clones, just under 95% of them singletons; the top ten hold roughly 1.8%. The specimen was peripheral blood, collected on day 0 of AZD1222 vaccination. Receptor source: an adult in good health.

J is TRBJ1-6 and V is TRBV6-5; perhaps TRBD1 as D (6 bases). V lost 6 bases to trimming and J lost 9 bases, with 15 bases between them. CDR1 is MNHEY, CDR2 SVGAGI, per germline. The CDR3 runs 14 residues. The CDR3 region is CASRWGALGSPLHF. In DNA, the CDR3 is TGTGCCAGCAGGTGGGGGGCCCTCGGTTCACCCCTCCACTTT.

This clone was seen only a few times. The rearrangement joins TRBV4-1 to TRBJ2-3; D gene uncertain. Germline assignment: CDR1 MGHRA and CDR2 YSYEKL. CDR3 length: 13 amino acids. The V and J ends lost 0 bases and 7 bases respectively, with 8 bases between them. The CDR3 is CASSQENRNTQYF. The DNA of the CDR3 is TGCGCCAGCAGCCAAGAAAATAGAAATACGCAGTATTTT.

CDR3 sequence (DNA): TGTGCCAGCACCCGGAGTGGGGTAGCGTCCTACGAGCAGTACTTC. It is translated as CASTRSGVASYEQYF. The rearrangement uses TRBV11-2 and TRBJ2-7, with TRBD2 as a possible D gene (5 bases). Per the germline V gene, CDR1 is SGHAT and CDR2 is FQNNGV. Trimming stripped 7 bases from V and 1 base from J, with 17 bases between. The CDR3 has 15 residues.

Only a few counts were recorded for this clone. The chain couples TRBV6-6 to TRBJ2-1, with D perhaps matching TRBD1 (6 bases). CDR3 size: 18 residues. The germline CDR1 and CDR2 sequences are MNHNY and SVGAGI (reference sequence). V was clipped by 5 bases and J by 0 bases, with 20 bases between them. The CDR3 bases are TGTGCCAGCAGTCTAAGACCTATCCAGGGGAGCTCCTACAATGAGCAGTTCTTC. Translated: CASSLRPIQGSSYNEQFF.

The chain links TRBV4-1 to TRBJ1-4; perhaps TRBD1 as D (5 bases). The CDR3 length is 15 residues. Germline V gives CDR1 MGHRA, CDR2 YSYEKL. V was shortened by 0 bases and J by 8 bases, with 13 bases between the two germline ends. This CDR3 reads CASSQDLPRGEKLFF. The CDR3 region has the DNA TGCGCCAGCAGCCAAGATCTACCCCGGGGGGAAAAACTGTTTTTT.

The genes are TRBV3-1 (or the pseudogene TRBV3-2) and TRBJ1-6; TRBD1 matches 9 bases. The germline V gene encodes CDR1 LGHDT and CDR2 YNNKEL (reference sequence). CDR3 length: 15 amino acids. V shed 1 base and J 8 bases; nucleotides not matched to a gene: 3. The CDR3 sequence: CASSQVTGGDSPLHF. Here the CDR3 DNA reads TGTGCCAGCAGCCAAGTGACAGGGGGTGATTCACCCCTCCACTTT.

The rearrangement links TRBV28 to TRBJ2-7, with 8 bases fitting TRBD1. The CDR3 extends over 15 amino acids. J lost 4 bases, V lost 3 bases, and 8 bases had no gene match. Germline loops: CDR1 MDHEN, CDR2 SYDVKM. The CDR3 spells CASSFPDRGRYEQYF. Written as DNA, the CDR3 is TGTGCCAGCAGTTTCCCCGACAGGGGCCGATACGAGCAGTACTTC.

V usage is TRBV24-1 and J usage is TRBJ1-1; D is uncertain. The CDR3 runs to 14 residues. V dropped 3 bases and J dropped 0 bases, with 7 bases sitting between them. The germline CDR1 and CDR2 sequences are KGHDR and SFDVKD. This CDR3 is CATSDAGMNTEAFF. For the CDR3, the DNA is TGTGCCACCAGTGATGCCGGGATGAACACTGAAGCTTTCTTT.

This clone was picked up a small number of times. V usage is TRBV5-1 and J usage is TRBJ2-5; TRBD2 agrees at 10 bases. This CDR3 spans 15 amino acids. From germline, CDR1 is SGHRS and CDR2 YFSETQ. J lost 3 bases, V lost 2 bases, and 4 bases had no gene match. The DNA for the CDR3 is TGCGCCAGCAGCTTTGCCGGGACTAGCGAAGAGACCCAGTACTTC. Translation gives CASSFAGTSEETQYF.

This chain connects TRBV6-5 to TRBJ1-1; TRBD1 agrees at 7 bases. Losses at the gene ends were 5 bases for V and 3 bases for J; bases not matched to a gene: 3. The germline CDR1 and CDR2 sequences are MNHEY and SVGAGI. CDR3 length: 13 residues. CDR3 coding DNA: TGTGCCAGCAGTACAGGGGAATACACTGAAGCTTTCTTT. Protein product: CASSTGEYTEAFF.

This chain's CDR3 is CASSFNRAGNQPQHF. Here the CDR3 DNA reads TGTGCCAGCAGTTTTAACAGGGCGGGCAATCAGCCCCAGCATTTT. V gene TRBV6-5 combines with J gene TRBJ1-5; D perhaps matches TRBD1 (6 bases). This CDR3 is 15 amino acids long. V dropped 4 bases and J dropped 2 bases, with 12 bases sitting between them. The germline V gene encodes CDR1 MNHEY and CDR2 SVGAGI.

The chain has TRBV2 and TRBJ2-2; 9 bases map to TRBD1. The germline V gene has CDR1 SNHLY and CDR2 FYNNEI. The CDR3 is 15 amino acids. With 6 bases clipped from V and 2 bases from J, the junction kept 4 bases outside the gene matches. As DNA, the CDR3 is TGTGCCAGCAGGGGACAGGGAGCCAACACCGGGGAGCTGTTTTTT. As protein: CASRGQGANTGELFF.

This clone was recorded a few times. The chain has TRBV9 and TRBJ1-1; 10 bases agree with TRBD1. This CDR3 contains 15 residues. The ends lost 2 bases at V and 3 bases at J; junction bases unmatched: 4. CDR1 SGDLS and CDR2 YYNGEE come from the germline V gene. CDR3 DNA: TGTGCCAGCAGCGTCGACAGGGGGCTCTACACTGAAGCTTTCTTT. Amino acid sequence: CASSVDRGLYTEAFF.

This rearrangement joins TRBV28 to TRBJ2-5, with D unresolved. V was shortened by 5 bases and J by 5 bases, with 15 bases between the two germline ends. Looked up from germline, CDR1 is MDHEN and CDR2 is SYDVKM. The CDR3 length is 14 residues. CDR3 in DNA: TGTGCCAGCAGTAACCGGCGGCTATCGGAGACCCAGTACTTC. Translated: CASSNRRLSETQYF.

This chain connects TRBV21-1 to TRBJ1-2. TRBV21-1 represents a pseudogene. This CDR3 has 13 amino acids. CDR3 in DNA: TGTGCCAGCAGCACCCGAGCGGAACCTGGCTACACCTTC. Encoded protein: CASSTRAEPGYTF.

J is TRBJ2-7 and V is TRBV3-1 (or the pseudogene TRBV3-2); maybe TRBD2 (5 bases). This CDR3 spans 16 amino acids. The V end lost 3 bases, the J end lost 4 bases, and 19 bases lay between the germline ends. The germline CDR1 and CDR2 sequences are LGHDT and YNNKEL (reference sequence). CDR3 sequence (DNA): TGTGCCAGCAGCCACCGACAACCTCCCTCGGGGTACGAGCAGTACTTC. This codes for CASSHRQPPSGYEQYF.

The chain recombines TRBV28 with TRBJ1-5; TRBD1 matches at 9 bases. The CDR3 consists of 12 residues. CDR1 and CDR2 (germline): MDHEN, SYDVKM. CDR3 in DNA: TGTGCTGTCGGGACAGGGAATCAGCCCCAGCATTTT. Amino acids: CAVGTGNQPQHF.

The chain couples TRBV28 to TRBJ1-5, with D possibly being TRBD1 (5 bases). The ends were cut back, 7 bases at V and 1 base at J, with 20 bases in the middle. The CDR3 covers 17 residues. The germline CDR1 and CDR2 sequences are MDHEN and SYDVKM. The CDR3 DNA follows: TGTGCCAGCATTCTCTCGGGGGATTGGGTGAGCAATCAGCCCCAGCATTTT. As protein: CASILSGDWVSNQPQHF.

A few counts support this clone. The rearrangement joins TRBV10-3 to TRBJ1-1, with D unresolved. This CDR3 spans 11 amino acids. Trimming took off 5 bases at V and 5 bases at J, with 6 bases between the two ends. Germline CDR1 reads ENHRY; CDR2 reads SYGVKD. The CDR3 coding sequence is TGTGCCATCAGTCCGGGGACTGAAGCTTTCTTT. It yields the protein CAISPGTEAFF.

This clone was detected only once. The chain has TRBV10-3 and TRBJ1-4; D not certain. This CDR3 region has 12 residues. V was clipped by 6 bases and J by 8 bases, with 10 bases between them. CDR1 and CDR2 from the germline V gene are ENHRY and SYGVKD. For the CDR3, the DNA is TGTGCCATCAGACCACTAGGGGAAAAACTGTTTTTT. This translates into CAIRPLGEKLFF.

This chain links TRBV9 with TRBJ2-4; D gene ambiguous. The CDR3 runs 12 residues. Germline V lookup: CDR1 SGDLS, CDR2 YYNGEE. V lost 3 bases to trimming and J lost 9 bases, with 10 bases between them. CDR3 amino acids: CASSGPLGIQYF. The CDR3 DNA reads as TGTGCCAGCAGCGGTCCCCTGGGCATTCAGTACTTC.

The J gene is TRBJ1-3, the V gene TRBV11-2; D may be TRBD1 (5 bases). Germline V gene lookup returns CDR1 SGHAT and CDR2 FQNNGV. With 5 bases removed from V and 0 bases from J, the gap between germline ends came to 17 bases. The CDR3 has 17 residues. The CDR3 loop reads CASSHYFGTDSGNTIYF. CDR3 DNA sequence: TGTGCCAGCAGCCATTACTTCGGGACGGACTCTGGAAACACCATATATTTT.

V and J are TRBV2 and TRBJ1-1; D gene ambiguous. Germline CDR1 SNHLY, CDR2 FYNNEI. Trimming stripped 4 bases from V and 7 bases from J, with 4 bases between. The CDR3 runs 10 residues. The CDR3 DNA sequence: TGTGCCAGCAGTGTGTTTGAAGCTTTCTTT. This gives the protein CASSVFEAFF.

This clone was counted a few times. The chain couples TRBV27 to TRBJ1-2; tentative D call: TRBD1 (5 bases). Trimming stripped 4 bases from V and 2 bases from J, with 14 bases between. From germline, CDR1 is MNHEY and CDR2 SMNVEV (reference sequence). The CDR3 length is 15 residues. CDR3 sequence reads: CASSSPRDGNYGYTF. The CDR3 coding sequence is TGTGCCAGCAGTTCCCCCCGGGACGGAAACTATGGCTACACCTTC.

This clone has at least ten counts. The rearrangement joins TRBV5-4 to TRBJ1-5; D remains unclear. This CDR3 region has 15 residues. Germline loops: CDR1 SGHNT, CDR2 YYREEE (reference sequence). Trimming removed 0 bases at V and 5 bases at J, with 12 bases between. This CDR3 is CASSLVPPPDQPQHF. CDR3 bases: TGTGCCAGCAGCTTGGTCCCGCCGCCCGATCAGCCCCAGCATTTT. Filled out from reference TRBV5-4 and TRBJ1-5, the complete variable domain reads ETGVTQSPTHLIKTRGQQVTLRCSSQSGHNTVSWYQQALGQGPQFIFQYYREEENGRGNFPPRFSGLQFPNYSSELNVNALELDDSALYLCASSLVPPPDQPQHFGDGTRLSIL.